This T cell receptor (beta chain) was recovered during a study of cytomegalovirus exposure and HLA in healthy donors. Findings of the study overall: Most CMV-associated TCR beta chains appeared HLA-restricted in a later analysis.

V was pared by 6 bases and J by 0 bases, with 9 bases between. Germline CDR1 and CDR2: SGHAT and FQNNGV. This CDR3 has 13 residues. The primer mix had 60 Vbeta and 13 Jbeta primers. Sequencing used immunoSEQ multiplex PCR; TCRdb keeps in-frame clones, though not all of them. The sample has roughly 56,000 clones, 70% to 80% seen once; the top ten hold roughly 47%. Details on this clone: Its specificity is unknown.

This clonotype was obtained from a man over 45 in good health and CMV-seropositive. The chain combines TRBV11-2 with TRBJ2-7; D remains ambiguous. Sequences were obtained from PBMCs. The CDR3 DNA reads TGTGCCAGCAGGCGACATACCTCCTACGAGCAGTACTTC. It specifies CASRRHTSYEQYF.